This T cell receptor (beta chain) was found in a study of CD8+ T cells in alopecia areata. Overall study: Treated patients were dosed with oral tofacitinib, taking 5 to 10 mg twice daily. The investigators scored severity in treated patients by the percentage of affected scalp area.

Reverse transcription of extracted RNA yielded cDNA, which provided the sequencing template. Assay used: immunoSEQ multiplex PCR; TCRdb lists only in-frame clones, some missing. The sample has a few hundred thousand clones; roughly two fifths are singletons. Per the germline V gene, CDR1 is GTSNPN and CDR2 is SVGIG (reference sequence). CDR3 length: 15 amino acids. The V and J ends lost 6 bases and 3 bases respectively, with 17 bases between them. Treatment of the sample: oral pan-JAK inhibitor, 5-10 mg twice daily. The TCR sequence derives from a human donor with alopecia areata. The sequencing used CD4+ T cells sorted from blood, collected at roughly week 30, from a patient treated with tofacitinib. The chain employs TRBV30 and TRBJ2-2, with a possible D match to TRBD1 (6 bases). CDR3 nucleotides: TGTGCCTGTTTTGGGACAAGAAGATACACCGGGGAGCTGTTTTTT. This encodes CACFGTRRYTGELFF.